Below, 22 T cell receptor beta chains from the same sample are listed, as sequenced in a study of shared clonotypes between healthy human individuals. The protocol was immunoSEQ multiplex PCR, while the TCRdb copy is restricted to in-frame clones and leaves out a portion. The data contain roughly 1 million clones, roughly 70% of them singletons. Sequencing was done on a sample of memory CD4+ T cells sorted from blood. Subset noted: CD45RA-negative fraction. The receptors here all came from a man aged 18 to 30 in good health.

The genes are TRBV18 and TRBJ2-3, with D maybe TRBD2 (5 bases). The V gene's germline CDR1 is KGHSH and CDR2 LQKENI. Between the trimmed V and J ends, which lost 6 bases and 3 bases, there was a span of 7 bases. This CDR3 spans 12 amino acids. CDR3 in DNA: TGTGCCAGCTCGACGGGGACAGATACGCAGTATTTT. It is translated as CASSTGTDTQYF.

This clone was counted between two and nine times. The chain links TRBV6-5 to TRBJ1-3; D possibly corresponds to TRBD1 (5 bases). Trimming left V 7 bases short and J 0 bases short, with 13 bases between. CDR1 is MNHEY, CDR2 SVGAGI, per germline. CDR3 length: 15 residues. CDR3 amino acids: CASTGRGGSGNTIYF. The CDR3 nucleotides are TGTGCCAGCACCGGAAGGGGAGGCTCTGGAAACACCATATATTTT.

The chain links TRBV7-2 to TRBJ2-3, with D hard to call. The V end was cut by 1 base, the J end by 1 base, with 9 bases between. CDR3 size: 15 residues. Germline values: CDR1 SGHTA, CDR2 FQGNSA. CDR3 nucleotides: TGTGCCAGCAGCTTAGGGGATAGCCGCACAGATACGCAGTATTTT. Protein: CASSLGDSRTDTQYF.

This clone was counted only a few times. V and J are TRBV6-6 and TRBJ2-1; 10 positions match TRBD2. Germline assignment: CDR1 MNHNY and CDR2 SVGAGI (reference sequence). CDR3 length equals 15 residues. V lost 7 bases and J lost 6; bases outside the gene matches: 9. The CDR3 coding sequence is TGTGCCAGCATAGCACCGGGACTAGCGACCAATGAGCAGTTCTTC. This codes for CASIAPGLATNEQFF.

CDR3 sequence reads: CASSSRQGVGNEQFF. The CDR3 DNA reads TGTGCCAGCAGCTCAAGACAGGGGGTAGGGAATGAGCAGTTCTTC. The rearrangement links TRBV5-4 to TRBJ2-1; 9 bases agree with TRBD1. The germline V gene has CDR1 SGHNT and CDR2 YYREEE (reference sequence). With 3 bases clipped from V and 7 bases from J, the junction kept 8 bases outside the gene matches. The CDR3 has 15 residues. The whole variable domain, filled in from reference TRBV5-4 and TRBJ2-1, reads ETGVTQSPTHLIKTRGQQVTLRCSSQSGHNTVSWYQQALGQGPQFIFQYYREEENGRGNFPPRFSGLQFPNYSSELNVNALELDDSALYLCASSSRQGVGNEQFFGPGTRLTVL.

This chain links TRBV6-1 with TRBJ1-2; 8 nucleotides agree with TRBD1. The V gene end was trimmed by 5 bases and the J gene end by 7 bases; junction bases not matched to a gene: 6. Germline V gene lookup returns CDR1 MNHNS and CDR2 SASEGT. This CDR3 is 13 amino acids long. As DNA, the CDR3 is TGTGCCAGCAGTATTCAGACAGGGGCTGGCTACACCTTC. Protein product: CASSIQTGAGYTF.

The J gene is TRBJ2-7, the V gene TRBV5-1; 8 bases agree with TRBD1. The CDR3 extends over 15 amino acids. The V and J ends lost 3 bases and 5 bases, in that order; junction bases with no gene match: 10. In germline, CDR1 is SGHRS, CDR2 YFSETQ. The CDR3 nucleotides are TGCGCCAGCAGCTACCCGGACAGGGTGTCTCACGAGCAGTACTTC. Its translation: CASSYPDRVSHEQYF.

There are a few counts of this clone. The chain uses TRBV28 and TRBJ1-6; D unclear. V was pared by 7 bases and J by 0 bases, with 19 bases between. This CDR3 contains 18 residues. Germline values: CDR1 MDHEN, CDR2 SYDVKM. CDR3 region: CASTMGSTASSYNSPLHF. CDR3 nucleotide sequence: TGTGCCAGCACCATGGGGTCGACGGCTAGCTCCTATAATTCACCCCTCCACTTT. Complete variable domain (other parts from reference TRBV28 and TRBJ1-6): DVKVTQSSRYLVKRTGEKVFLECVQDMDHENMFWYRQDPGLGLRLIYFSYDVKMKEKGDIPEGYSVSREKKERFSLILESASTNQTSMYLCASTMGSTASSYNSPLHFGNGTRLTVT.

This sequence joins TRBV5-1 and TRBJ2-1; D possibly corresponds to TRBD2 (6 bases). V was pared by 0 bases and J by 7 bases, with 20 bases between. The CDR3 is made up of 17 amino acids. Germline V gene data show CDR1 as SGHRS and CDR2 as YFSETQ. CDR3 nucleotides: TGCGCCAGCAGCTTGGCCGGGGGACCCTCACTTGGGAATGAGCAGTTCTTC. Protein: CASSLAGGPSLGNEQFF.

The chain combines TRBV5-1 with TRBJ2-3; the match to TRBD2 covers 11 bases. V lost 1 base, J lost 6 bases, and 4 bases stayed unmatched. CDR1 and CDR2 (germline): SGHRS, YFSETQ. CDR3 length equals 15 residues. CDR3 in DNA: TGCGCCAGCAGCTTGTTGGGGACTAGCGGCGATACGCAGTATTTT. Encoded protein: CASSLLGTSGDTQYF.

This clone was seen a handful of times. The rearrangement links TRBV4-3 to TRBJ1-2; tentatively, D is TRBD1 (6 bases). The CDR3 loop spans 15 amino acids. Trimming cost V 0 bases and J 8 bases, with 16 bases left between them. Germline V CDR1 and CDR2: LGHNA, YSLEER. CDR3 in DNA: TGCGCCAGCAGCCAAGATCGAACAGGGTTTTACGGCTACACCTTC. Translated, it gives CASSQDRTGFYGYTF.

The rearrangement joins TRBV7-2 to TRBJ2-5; TRBD1 might be the D (6 bases). The CDR3 consists of 14 residues. The V gene lost 2 bases and the J gene lost 7 bases, with 14 bases spanning the gap. Germline values: CDR1 SGHTA, CDR2 FQGNSA. CDR3 nucleotides: TGTGCCAGCAGCTTAAACTGGGACAAGGGGACCCAGTACTTC. Residues: CASSLNWDKGTQYF.

Concerning this clone itself: A much larger clone is a single base away; this may be a read error. V is TRBV5-6 and J is TRBJ1-1; D perhaps matches TRBD1 (5 bases). Germline CDR1 SGHDT, CDR2 YYEEEE. The germline V and J ends were trimmed by 4 bases and 1 base, with 8 bases remaining between them. The CDR3 runs 13 residues. For the CDR3, the DNA is TGTGCCAGCAGCCAGGGACGGAACACTGAAGCTTTCTTT. Translating it yields CASSQGRNTEAFF.

This sequence joins TRBV5-5 and TRBJ2-1, with a tentative D call TRBD2 (5 bases). The CDR3 runs to 13 residues. Germline CDR1 and CDR2: SGHKS and YYEKEE (reference sequence). V dropped 4 bases and J dropped 4 bases, with 9 bases sitting between them. CDR3 amino acids: CASSPGLYNEQFF. The CDR3 DNA reads TGTGCCAGCAGCCCCGGACTGTACAATGAGCAGTTCTTC.

This chain links TRBV9 with TRBJ2-1; D assignment may be TRBD1 or TRBD2 (5 bases each). This CDR3 contains 12 residues. Germline CDR1 SGDLS, CDR2 YYNGEE. With 4 bases removed from V and 6 bases from J, the gap between germline ends came to 8 bases. CDR3: CASSRGVNEQFF. The DNA of the CDR3 is TGTGCCAGCAGCCGAGGGGTCAATGAGCAGTTCTTC.

In regard to this clone: This same CDR3 is encoded by further DNA sequences in the sample. The gene calls are TRBV20-1 and TRBJ2-5, with D perhaps TRBD1 or TRBD2 (5 bases each). The CDR3 is 11 residues long. Trimming cost V 1 base and J 5 bases, with 5 bases left between them. The germline V gene has CDR1 DFQATT and CDR2 SNEGSKA (reference sequence). The CDR3 nucleotides are TGCAGTGCTAGAGGGGGGGAGACCCAGTACTTC. It translates to CSARGGETQYF.

The chain couples TRBV2 to TRBJ1-2; 9 positions match TRBD1. The CDR3 is 13 residues long. CDR1 and CDR2 (germline): SNHLY, FYNNEI. The trim removed 10 bases at V and 0 bases at J, leaving 3 bases unmatched. CDR3 protein: CANRQGANYGYTF. The CDR3 coding sequence is TGTGCCAATCGACAGGGGGCTAACTATGGCTACACCTTC.

V usage is TRBV14 and J usage is TRBJ1-4; 9 nucleotides agree with TRBD1. Germline lookup yields CDR1 SGHDN and CDR2 FVKESK. This CDR3 is built from 15 residues. With V trimmed by 6 bases and J by 4 bases, 6 bases remained unmatched. CDR3 protein: CASSPGQGDNEKLFF. CDR3 DNA sequence: TGTGCCAGCAGTCCGGGACAGGGAGATAATGAAAAACTGTTTTTT.

V gene TRBV7-8 combines with J gene TRBJ2-5, with 8 bases fitting TRBD2. Trimming took 8 bases from V and 1 from J; bases not matched to a gene: 12. There are 16 residues in the CDR3. Germline V gene sequence: CDR1 SGHVS, CDR2 FQNEAQ. CDR3 loop: CASAVGRGGFQETQYF. Written as DNA, the CDR3 is TGTGCCAGCGCCGTGGGTCGGGGGGGTTTCCAAGAGACCCAGTACTTC.

The chain is built from TRBV6-9 and TRBJ2-7; D unresolved. Trimming took 11 bases from V and 4 from J, leaving 12 bases between them. This CDR3 is built from 11 residues. Germline CDR1 and CDR2: MNHGY and SVAAGI. This CDR3 is CAAAASYEQYF. The DNA of the CDR3 is TGTGCCGCGGCGGCCAGTTACGAGCAGTACTTC.

In regard to this clone: Other DNA variants within this sample encode the same CDR3. The chain is built from TRBV7-2 and TRBJ2-3; D not certain. Per germline, CDR1 SGHTA and CDR2 FQGNSA. V was cut by 4 bases and J by 5 bases, with 10 bases left in between. This CDR3 comprises 13 residues. As DNA, the CDR3 is TGTGCCAGCAGCTCCCGCGGTCTAGATACGCAGTATTTT. As protein: CASSSRGLDTQYF.

The chain is built from TRBV5-1 and TRBJ1-1; 11 positions match TRBD1. The CDR3 contains 16 residues. With V trimmed by 4 bases and J by 0 bases, 5 bases remained unmatched. Per the germline V gene, CDR1 is SGHRS and CDR2 is YFSETQ. The CDR3 DNA follows: TGCGCCAGCAGCGAGGACAGGGGGCAATTGAACACTGAAGCTTTCTTT. Encoded protein: CASSEDRGQLNTEAFF.